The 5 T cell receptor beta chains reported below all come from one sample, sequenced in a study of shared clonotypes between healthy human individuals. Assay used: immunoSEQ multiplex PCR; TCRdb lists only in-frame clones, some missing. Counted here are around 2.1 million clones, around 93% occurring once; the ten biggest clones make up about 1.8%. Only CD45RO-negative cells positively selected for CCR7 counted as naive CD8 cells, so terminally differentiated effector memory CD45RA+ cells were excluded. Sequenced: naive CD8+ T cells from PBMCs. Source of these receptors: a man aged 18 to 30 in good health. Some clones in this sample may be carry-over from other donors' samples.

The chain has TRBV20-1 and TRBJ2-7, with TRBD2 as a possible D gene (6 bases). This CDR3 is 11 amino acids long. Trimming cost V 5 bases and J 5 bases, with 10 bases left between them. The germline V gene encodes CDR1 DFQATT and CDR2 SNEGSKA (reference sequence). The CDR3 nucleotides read TGCAGTGCTCTCTCGGGGGACGAGCAGTACTTC. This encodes CSALSGDEQYF.

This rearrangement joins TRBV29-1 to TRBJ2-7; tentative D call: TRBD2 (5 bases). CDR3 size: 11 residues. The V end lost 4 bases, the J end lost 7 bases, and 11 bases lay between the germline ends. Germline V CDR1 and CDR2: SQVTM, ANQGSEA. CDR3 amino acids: CSVAISGEQYF. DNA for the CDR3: TGCAGCGTTGCTATATCGGGGGAGCAGTACTTC.

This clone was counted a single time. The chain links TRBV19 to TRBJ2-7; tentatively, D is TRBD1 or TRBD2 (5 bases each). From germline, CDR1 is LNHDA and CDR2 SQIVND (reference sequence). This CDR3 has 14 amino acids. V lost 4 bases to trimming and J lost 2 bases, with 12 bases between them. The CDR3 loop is CASSKGPHPYEQYF. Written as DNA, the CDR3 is TGTGCCAGTAGTAAGGGACCACACCCCTACGAGCAGTACTTC.

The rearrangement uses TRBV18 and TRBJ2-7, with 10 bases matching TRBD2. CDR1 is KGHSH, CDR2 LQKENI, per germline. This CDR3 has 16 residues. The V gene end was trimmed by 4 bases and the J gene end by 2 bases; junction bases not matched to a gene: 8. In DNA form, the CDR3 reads TGTGCCAGCTCACTCCTGGGGCTAGCGGGGGCCTACGAGCAGTACTTC. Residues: CASSLLGLAGAYEQYF.

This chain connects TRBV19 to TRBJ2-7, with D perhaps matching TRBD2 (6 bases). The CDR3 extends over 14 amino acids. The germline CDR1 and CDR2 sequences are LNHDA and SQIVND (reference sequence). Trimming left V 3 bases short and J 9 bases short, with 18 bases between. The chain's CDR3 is CASSILLAQDGQYF. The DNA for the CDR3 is TGTGCCAGTAGTATCTTACTAGCACAGGACGGGCAGTACTTC.